The 32 T cell receptor beta chains given below trace back to one sample, sequenced in a study of blood T cell repertoires in COVID-19 (dated by TCRdb to the early 2020s). Preparation of the library involved the immunoSEQ multiplex PCR assay. The immuneACCESS repertoire file appears here via TCRdb, limited to in-frame rearrangements. These files lack a portion of the clones; in checked studies, under half of the deficit traces to unresolved V genes, and the cause of the others is not known. This sample gives 250,000 or so clones in total; about 83% of them show up just once. Clones ranked in the top ten supply over 4.5% of the sample. Input material: peripheral blood. All receptors come from a human donor in a cohort sampled during active COVID-19.

This clone was detected a few times. V and J are TRBV19 and TRBJ2-7, with 8 bases that match TRBD1. The junction had 9 bases not matched to a gene; V was cut back by 3 bases and J by 5 bases. The CDR3 contains 15 residues. From germline, CDR1 is LNHDA and CDR2 SQIVND (reference sequence). CDR3 coding DNA: TGTGCCAGTAGTATGACGGGACAGGTCGCCGACGAGCAGTACTTC. It translates to CASSMTGQVADEQYF.

The CDR3 DNA follows: TGTGCCAGCAGTTCTACAGGAACGGATACGCAGTATTTT. Its translation is CASSSTGTDTQYF. The chain combines TRBV6-5 with TRBJ2-3; possible D gene TRBD1, 5 bases. The V end lost 4 bases, the J end lost 6 bases, and 11 bases lay between the germline ends. The CDR3 loop spans 13 amino acids. Per germline, CDR1 MNHEY and CDR2 SVGAGI.

This chain links TRBV5-4 with TRBJ2-3, with D tentatively TRBD2 (5 bases). CDR1 and CDR2 from the germline V gene are SGHNT and YYREEE (reference sequence). V shed 0 bases and J shed 1 base, with 12 bases lying between them. The CDR3 has 16 amino acids. The CDR3 spells CASSLDGVGGTDTQYF. CDR3 coding DNA: TGTGCCAGCAGCTTGGACGGGGTTGGTGGCACAGATACGCAGTATTTT.

The chain joins TRBV18 to TRBJ2-5, with unresolved D. Germline V gives CDR1 KGHSH, CDR2 LQKENI. V lost 0 bases to trimming and J lost 2 bases, with 4 bases between them. The CDR3 runs 13 residues. The DNA for the CDR3 is TGTGCCAGCTCACCACCAGCTCAAGAGACCCAGTACTTC. Translation: CASSPPAQETQYF. Drawing the rest from reference TRBV18 and TRBJ2-5, the complete variable domain is NAGVMQNPRHLVRRRGQEARLRCSPMKGHSHVYWYRQLPEEGLKFMVYLQKENIIDESGMPKERFSAEFPKEGPSILRIQQVVRGDSAAYFCASSPPAQETQYFGPGTRLLVL.

This rearrangement joins TRBV28 to TRBJ1-2; D call uncertain. The CDR3 runs 13 residues. V was cut by 3 bases and J by 8 bases, with 13 bases left in between. Germline CDR1 is MDHEN and CDR2 is SYDVKM. The CDR3 protein is CASSLRGSGGYTF. DNA for the CDR3: TGTGCCAGCAGTTTGAGAGGCTCGGGGGGCTACACCTTC.

V gene TRBV4-1 combines with J gene TRBJ1-3; perhaps TRBD1 as D (6 bases). Germline V lookup: CDR1 MGHRA, CDR2 YSYEKL. The CDR3 is made up of 16 amino acids. V dropped 2 bases and J dropped 0 bases, with 11 bases sitting between them. CDR3 bases: TGCGCCAGCAGCCAACCGGGACAAATCTCTGGAAACACCATATATTTT. Translated, it gives CASSQPGQISGNTIYF.

V usage is TRBV7-9 and J usage is TRBJ2-5, with TRBD2 matching over 10 bases. CDR1 and CDR2 (germline): SEHNR, FQNEAQ (reference sequence). V trimming: 8 bases; J trimming: 5 bases; junction bases outside the gene matches: 11. The CDR3 sequence is 15 residues long. The CDR3 sequence: CASLMASGGPETQYF. The CDR3, as DNA: TGTGCCAGCTTAATGGCTAGCGGGGGCCCGGAGACCCAGTACTTC.

This clone was detected once. This chain uses TRBV19 with TRBJ2-4; D perhaps matches TRBD2 (5 bases). Germline V gene data show CDR1 as LNHDA and CDR2 as SQIVND (reference sequence). The CDR3 has 16 amino acids. Trimming stripped 0 bases from V and 6 bases from J, with 15 bases between. The CDR3 loop reads CASSIEGGRGTNIQYF. The CDR3 DNA reads as TGTGCCAGTAGTATAGAAGGCGGGCGCGGAACAAACATTCAGTACTTC.

This clone is a singleton in its sample. V is TRBV24-1 and J is TRBJ1-1; 8 bases map to TRBD1. Germline-derived CDR1 and CDR2 are KGHDR and SFDVKD. Losses at the gene ends were 8 bases for V and 5 bases for J; bases not matched to a gene: 6. This CDR3 is 13 amino acids long. The CDR3, as DNA: TGTGCCACCACCTCGGACAGGGAAACTGAAGCTTTCTTT. This sequence encodes CATTSDRETEAFF.

The V gene is TRBV7-8, the J gene TRBJ1-2; 9 nucleotides line up with TRBD1. The CDR3 loop spans 16 amino acids. Germline lookup yields CDR1 SGHVS and CDR2 FQNEAQ. With 5 bases clipped from V and 2 bases from J, the junction kept 9 bases outside the gene matches. CDR3 sequence (DNA): TGTGCCAGCAGCCCCTGGGGCACAGGGGGCAACTATGGCTACACCTTC. As protein: CASSPWGTGGNYGYTF. Combining the CDR3 with reference TRBV7-8 and TRBJ1-2 gives the whole variable domain GAGVSQSPRYKVAKRGQDVALRCDPISGHVSLFWYQQALGQGPEFLTYFQNEAQLDKSGLPSDRFFAERPEGSVSTLKIQRTQQEDSAVYLCASSPWGTGGNYGYTFGSGTRLTVV.

The genes are TRBV6-5 and TRBJ1-5; TRBD1 matches at 8 bases. V lost 6 bases and J lost 4; bases outside the gene matches: 8. The germline V gene encodes CDR1 MNHEY and CDR2 SVGAGI. The CDR3 covers 15 residues. CDR3 DNA: TGTGCCAGCAGAAGAACAGGGGGGGGGAATCAGCCCCAGCATTTT. This codes for CASRRTGGGNQPQHF.

The chain combines TRBV5-8 with TRBJ1-5; D gene uncertain. Germline CDR1 is SGHTS and CDR2 is YDEGEE. Trimming stripped 4 bases from V and 5 bases from J, with 7 bases between. The CDR3 covers 12 residues. The CDR3 DNA sequence: TGTGCCAGCAGCCTAGACTATCAGCCCCAGCATTTT. Translated, it gives CASSLDYQPQHF.

The chain couples TRBV7-6 to TRBJ2-6; D not certain. V dropped 3 bases and J dropped 0 bases, with 12 bases sitting between them. CDR1 SGHVS and CDR2 FNYEAQ come from the germline V gene. This CDR3 is built from 17 residues. DNA of the CDR3: TGTGCCAGCAGCTTTGAACCCCCCGGCTCTGGGGCCAACGTCCTGACTTTC. Translated, it gives CASSFEPPGSGANVLTF.

This sequence joins TRBV19 and TRBJ1-2, with D unclear. This CDR3 comprises 12 residues. Trimming removed 3 bases from V and 8 bases from J, with 10 bases in between. The germline gives CDR1 LNHDA, CDR2 SQIVND (reference sequence). CDR3 loop: CASSMRVQGYTF. The CDR3 DNA is TGTGCCAGTAGTATGCGGGTTCAGGGCTACACCTTC.

V and J are TRBV5-1 and TRBJ2-1; 11 nucleotides align to TRBD1. V dropped 4 bases and J dropped 8; count of bases not matched to a gene: 5. This CDR3 contains 14 residues. Germline V gene lookup returns CDR1 SGHRS and CDR2 YFSETQ. This CDR3 reads CASSRGTGGHEQFF. The CDR3, as DNA: TGCGCCAGCAGCAGGGGGACAGGGGGACATGAGCAGTTCTTC.

The rearrangement uses TRBV10-1 and TRBJ2-3, with TRBD1 matching over 9 bases. The germline gives CDR1 WNHNN, CDR2 SYGVQD (reference sequence). With 8 bases clipped from V and 4 bases from J, the junction kept 7 bases outside the gene matches. The CDR3 covers 14 residues. In DNA form, the CDR3 reads TGCGCCAGCCAACCGGGACAGGGTTCAGATACGCAGTATTTT. Translated: CASQPGQGSDTQYF.

The chain is built from TRBV19 and TRBJ1-2, with 11 bases matching TRBD1. Germline CDR1 is LNHDA and CDR2 is SQIVND (reference sequence). The CDR3 runs to 14 residues. V dropped 5 bases and J dropped 4; count of bases not matched to a gene: 3. The CDR3 is CASSGTGGSYGYTF. CDR3 DNA sequence: TGTGCCAGTAGTGGGACAGGGGGGAGCTATGGCTACACCTTC.

This chain connects TRBV27 to TRBJ2-1, with 11 positions matching TRBD2. CDR3 size: 15 residues. Per germline, CDR1 MNHEY and CDR2 SMNVEV (reference sequence). Trimming took 4 bases from V and 3 from J; bases not matched to a gene: 2. As DNA, the CDR3 is TGTGCCAGCAGTTCGACTAGCGGGAACTACAATGAGCAGTTCTTC. It translates to CASSSTSGNYNEQFF.

This chain joins TRBV21-1 and TRBJ2-5; the listed D gene, TRBD1, was not tested against the DNA. TRBV21-1 is flagged as a pseudogene. This CDR3 is 17 amino acids long. The chain's CDR3 is CASSKADRLGVQETQYF. Here the CDR3 DNA reads TGTGCCAGCAGCAAAGCCGACAGGCTAGGGGTCCAAGAGACCCAGTACTTC.

About this clone: One base away lies a much larger clone, so this may be a sequencing read error. The sample holds other DNA sequences that translate to the same CDR3. This sequence joins TRBV9 and TRBJ1-4; 9 bases line up with TRBD1. This CDR3 has 14 residues. The ends lost 4 bases at V and 7 bases at J; junction bases unmatched: 5. Germline V lookup: CDR1 SGDLS, CDR2 YYNGEE. This CDR3 reads CASSSGTGSEKLFF. The CDR3 nucleotides read TGTGCCAGCAGCTCCGGGACAGGGAGTGAAAAACTGTTTTTT.

The chain links TRBV11-2 to TRBJ1-6; tentatively, D is TRBD1 (6 bases). The CDR3 spans 15 residues. V was shortened by 5 bases and J by 6 bases, with 14 bases between the two germline ends. Looked up from germline, CDR1 is SGHAT and CDR2 is FQNNGV. The CDR3 sequence: CASSQWQGLNSPLHF. The CDR3 coding sequence is TGTGCCAGCAGCCAGTGGCAGGGGCTTAATTCACCCCTCCACTTT.

The CDR3 DNA reads TGCGCCAGCAGCTTCGGGACAGCTGCAACTAATGAAAAACTGTTTTTT. Its protein product is CASSFGTAATNEKLFF. The chain recombines TRBV5-1 with TRBJ1-4, with 7 bases fitting TRBD1. The CDR3 runs 16 residues. Germline lookup yields CDR1 SGHRS and CDR2 YFSETQ. V shed 2 bases and J 0 bases; nucleotides not matched to a gene: 4.

The chain uses TRBV15 and TRBJ1-1, with TRBD1 identical over 7 bases. Trimming cost V 0 bases and J 3 bases; bases outside gene matches: 1. The CDR3 consists of 14 residues. Germline CDR1 reads LNHNV; CDR2 reads YYDKDF (reference sequence). DNA for the CDR3: TGTGCCACCAGCAGAGACAGGGGGGACACTGAAGCTTTCTTT. Protein: CATSRDRGDTEAFF.

The chain uses TRBV18 and TRBJ1-4; 8 bases are shared with TRBD1. The CDR3 is 15 amino acids. Germline V gene lookup returns CDR1 KGHSH and CDR2 LQKENI. With V trimmed by 3 bases and J by 6 bases, 6 bases remained unmatched. The CDR3 nucleotides are TGTGCCAGCTCACCTCAGGACAGGGTTTATGAAAAACTGTTTTTT. Its protein product is CASSPQDRVYEKLFF.

The J gene is TRBJ1-1, the V gene TRBV6-5; D possibly corresponds to TRBD1 (5 bases). V gave up 5 bases and J gave up 2 bases, with 12 bases separating them. The CDR3 has 14 amino acids. Germline CDR1 and CDR2: MNHEY and SVGAGI. Written as DNA, the CDR3 is TGTGCCAGCAGTACCGCCAGGGTAAACACTGAAGCTTTCTTT. The encoded protein is CASSTARVNTEAFF.

V usage is TRBV13 and J usage is TRBJ2-7; TRBD1 matches at 10 bases. J was trimmed by 2 bases and V by 3 bases; bases with no gene match: 4. Germline V lookup: CDR1 PRHDT, CDR2 FYEKMQ (reference sequence). The CDR3 sequence is 15 residues long. CDR3 amino acids: CASSLGTGVTYEQYF. CDR3 in DNA: TGTGCCAGCAGCTTGGGGACAGGGGTCACCTACGAGCAGTACTTC.

This clone was counted a few times. The V call is TRBV2, the J call TRBJ1-3; D is unresolved. V was pared by 6 bases and J by 0 bases, with 9 bases between. The CDR3 has 14 amino acids. CDR1 is SNHLY, CDR2 FYNNEI, per germline. This CDR3 reads CASRVDVSGNTIYF. The CDR3 coding sequence is TGTGCCAGCAGAGTAGATGTCTCTGGAAACACCATATATTTT.

The chain has TRBV5-1 and TRBJ2-1, with D possibly matching TRBD2 (6 bases). The CDR3 totals 16 residues. V dropped 4 bases and J dropped 6 bases, with 20 bases sitting between them. CDR1 SGHRS and CDR2 YFSETQ come from the germline V gene. DNA of the CDR3: TGCGCCAGCAGCGCCGCTAGCGATAGTCTGTTCAATGAGCAGTTCTTC. This encodes CASSAASDSLFNEQFF.

The chain joins TRBV5-1 to TRBJ2-1; 11 nucleotides align to TRBD2. The CDR3 totals 16 residues. The germline V gene encodes CDR1 SGHRS and CDR2 YFSETQ. J was trimmed by 4 bases and V by 4 bases; bases with no gene match: 7. CDR3 sequence (DNA): TGCGCCAGCAGCCAGACTAGCGGGGATTCGTACAATGAGCAGTTCTTC. It translates to CASSQTSGDSYNEQFF. Full variable domain (outside the CDR3, taken from reference TRBV5-1 and TRBJ2-1): KAGVTQTPRYLIKTRGQQVTLSCSPISGHRSVSWYQQTPGQGLQFLFEYFSETQRNKGNFPGRFSGRQFSNSRSEMNVSTLELGDSALYLCASSQTSGDSYNEQFFGPGTRLTVL.

The chain combines TRBV19 with TRBJ1-1; no definite D call. The germline CDR1 and CDR2 sequences are LNHDA and SQIVND (reference sequence). With 3 bases removed from V and 7 bases from J, the gap between germline ends came to 15 bases. The CDR3 is 14 residues long. CDR3 DNA sequence: TGTGCCAGTAGTATTCCCAATCGACGGAGTGAAGCTTTCTTT. It is translated as CASSIPNRRSEAFF. Using reference TRBV19 and TRBJ1-1 for the parts outside the CDR3, the full variable domain is DGGITQSPKYLFRKEGQNVTLSCEQNLNHDAMYWYRQDPGQGLRLIYYSQIVNDFQKGDIAEGYSVSREKKESFPLTVTSAQKNPTAFYLCASSIPNRRSEAFFGQGTRLTVV.

The chain uses TRBV24-1 and TRBJ1-2; the D gene is possibly TRBD1 (5 bases). Germline V gene sequence: CDR1 KGHDR, CDR2 SFDVKD. Trimming removed 4 bases from V and 8 bases from J, with 16 bases in between. CDR3 length: 14 residues. The CDR3: CATSETGDLKGYTF. CDR3 in DNA: TGTGCCACCAGTGAAACAGGTGACCTTAAGGGCTACACCTTC.

The V and J genes are TRBV10-1 and TRBJ2-2, with 7 bases matching TRBD1. Germline-derived CDR1 and CDR2 are WNHNN and SYGVQD (reference sequence). J was trimmed by 0 bases and V by 9 bases; bases with no gene match: 4. The CDR3 has 14 amino acids. CDR3 protein: CASRQGTNTGELFF. Here the CDR3 DNA reads TGCGCCAGTAGACAGGGCACGAACACCGGGGAGCTGTTTTTT.